This T cell receptor (beta chain) derives from a study of T cells in Graves' hyperthyroidism and ophthalmopathy. Study-level results: Most expanded thyroid clonotypes above 0.001 also appeared in blood.

Amplification yielded TCR beta CDR3 regions, with RNA transcripts as the source. The primer set for the first-round RT-PCR of the TCR CDR3 was HTBI. Via MiXCR, TCRdb re-called the multiplex PCR reads, giving one row per CDR3 protein. The sample includes nearly 600,000 distinct CDR3 sequences, 11% to 15% of them seen just once. This clonotype was recorded many times. Antigen unknown. Among ophthalmopathy patients, the Clinical Activity Score reached at least 3, the NOSPECS grade reached at least 4, and duration remained under 3 months. The CDR3 has 15 residues. Germline V gene sequence: CDR1 SGHAT, CDR2 FQNNGV. With 5 bases clipped from V and 5 bases from J, the junction kept 7 bases outside the gene matches.

Sequences were obtained from blood. This chain links TRBV11-2 with TRBJ2-2, with 8 bases fitting TRBD2. This receptor was taken from a woman between 18 and 29 years old with Graves' ophthalmopathy. The CDR3 is CASSPGASGTGELFF. The CDR3 DNA sequence: TGTGCCAGCAGCCCTGGGGCTAGCGGGACCGGGGAGCTGTTTTTT.